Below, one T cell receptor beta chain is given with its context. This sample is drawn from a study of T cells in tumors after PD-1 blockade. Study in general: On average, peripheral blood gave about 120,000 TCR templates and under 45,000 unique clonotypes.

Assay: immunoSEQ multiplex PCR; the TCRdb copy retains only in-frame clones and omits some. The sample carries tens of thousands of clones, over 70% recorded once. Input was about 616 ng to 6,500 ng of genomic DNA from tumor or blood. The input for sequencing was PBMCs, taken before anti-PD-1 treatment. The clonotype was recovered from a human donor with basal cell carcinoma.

CDR3 in DNA: TGTGCCAGCAGTTTATCGGTGGGGCGAGAGACCCAGTACTTC. Translating it yields CASSLSVGRETQYF. This chain connects TRBV27 to TRBJ2-5; perhaps TRBD1 as D (5 bases). The CDR3 extends over 14 amino acids. Germline V gene sequence: CDR1 MNHEY, CDR2 SMNVEV (reference sequence). Trimming stripped 0 bases from V and 4 bases from J, with 9 bases between.